This TCR beta chain derives from a study of T cells in women clearing cervical HPV infection. Regarding the study as a whole: T-cell numbers per sample were unknown and may explain richness differences. Effector/memory and HPV-specific T cells were not isolated, and association timing is unknown. CIN3+ cases had significantly higher TCR repertoire richness than controls, but evenness did not differ.

The CDR3 loop spans 14 amino acids. The V gene lost 8 bases and the J gene lost 5 bases, with 15 bases spanning the gap. The protocol was immunoSEQ multiplex PCR, while the TCRdb copy is restricted to in-frame clones and leaves out a portion. This sample's table reports some 16,000 clones. Comment on this clone: No antigen is known for it. The read finishes 3 residues shy of the CDR3 end, and the germline J gene is used to complete it.

The receptor was isolated from a woman aged 18-69 years with a cervical HPV16 infection that either progressed to CIN3+ or cleared (not recorded which). Sample: blood buffy coat. The chain employs TRBV12-3 or TRBV12-4 and TRBJ2-2; D is perhaps TRBD1 (6 bases). The sequenced CDR3 bases are TGTGCCAGCGGCCCAAAACAGGGAACCGGGGAG. This translates into CASGPKQGTGE. The entire CDR3 sequence reads CASGPKQGTGELFF.